What follows are 20 T cell receptor beta chains derived from one specimen sequenced in a study of cytomegalovirus exposure and HLA in healthy donors. PCR primers comprised 60 Vbeta and 13 Jbeta primers. Method: immunoSEQ multiplex PCR; TCRdb's copy keeps in-frame clones and lacks some. The sample comprises 160,000 or so clones, approximately 85% of which are singletons, and 2% to 2.5% rests with the top ten. Sequenced: PBMCs. These receptors were taken from a woman aged 18-29 years in good health and CMV-seronegative.

The table lists this clone with a few counts. J is TRBJ2-7 and V is TRBV5-8; D call uncertain. V was cut by 0 bases and J by 3 bases, with 4 bases left in between. The CDR3 contains 12 residues. From germline, CDR1 is SGHTS and CDR2 YDEGEE. The CDR3 region is CASSLELYEQYF. The CDR3 nucleotides read TGTGCCAGCAGCTTGGAACTCTACGAGCAGTACTTC.

This chain connects TRBV28 to TRBJ2-1; 9 bases agree with TRBD1. Per the germline V gene, CDR1 is MDHEN and CDR2 is SYDVKM. The V and J ends lost 5 bases and 0 bases, in that order; junction bases with no gene match: 17. The CDR3 is 20 residues long. For the CDR3, the DNA is TGTGCCAGCAGTCCTTGGACAGGGGTGTTGGGAGGATTCTCCTACAATGAGCAGTTCTTC. Its translation: CASSPWTGVLGGFSYNEQFF. Using reference TRBV28 and TRBJ2-1 for the parts outside the CDR3, the full variable domain is DVKVTQSSRYLVKRTGEKVFLECVQDMDHENMFWYRQDPGLGLRLIYFSYDVKMKEKGDIPEGYSVSREKKERFSLILESASTNQTSMYLCASSPWTGVLGGFSYNEQFFGPGTRLTVL.

The rearrangement joins TRBV14 to TRBJ2-1, with D possibly being TRBD2 (5 bases). The germline V and J ends were trimmed by 1 base and 2 bases, with 12 bases remaining between them. The CDR3 consists of 16 residues. Germline V gene data show CDR1 as SGHDN and CDR2 as FVKESK. The CDR3 DNA reads TGTGCCAGCAGCCAAGGCCCCGGGGTCGCCTACAATGAGCAGTTCTTC. Protein product: CASSQGPGVAYNEQFF. The whole variable domain, filled in from reference TRBV14 and TRBJ2-1, reads EAGVTQFPSHSVIEKGQTVTLRCDPISGHDNLYWYRRVMGKEIKFLLHFVKESKQDESGMPNNRFLAERTGGTYSTLKVQPAELEDSGVYFCASSQGPGVAYNEQFFGPGTRLTVL.

The J gene is TRBJ1-3, the V gene TRBV9; 8 bases line up with TRBD1. CDR1 is SGDLS and CDR2 is YYNGEE in the germline V gene. The CDR3 contains 17 residues. J gave up 0 bases and V 3 bases, and 8 bases lay outside the gene matches. The CDR3 loop is CASSGRQGTLSGNTIYF. CDR3 nucleotides: TGTGCCAGCAGCGGACGACAGGGGACCCTCTCTGGAAACACCATATATTTT.

The V and J genes are TRBV5-5 and TRBJ2-3; 8 bases match TRBD2. The CDR3 spans 15 residues. Germline assignment: CDR1 SGHKS and CDR2 YYEKEE (reference sequence). With V trimmed by 0 bases and J by 1 base, 1 base remained unmatched. This CDR3 reads CASSLDSGGTDTQYF. DNA for the CDR3: TGTGCCAGCAGCTTGGATAGCGGGGGCACAGATACGCAGTATTTT.

This clone was seen a single time. This rearrangement joins TRBV4-3 to TRBJ2-2; TRBD1 aligns across 8 bases. Trimming at V came to 4 bases and at J to 0 bases, leaving 1 base not matched to a gene. From germline, CDR1 is LGHNA and CDR2 YSLEER. This CDR3 comprises 15 residues. CDR3 nucleotides: TGCGCCAGCAGCCTACAGGGGGCGAACACCGGGGAGCTGTTTTTT. This gives the protein CASSLQGANTGELFF.

V gene TRBV7-9 combines with J gene TRBJ2-1; 9 bases fit TRBD2. Germline V gene lookup returns CDR1 SEHNR and CDR2 FQNEAQ (reference sequence). The V and J ends lost 8 bases and 1 base, in that order; junction bases with no gene match: 12. This CDR3 spans 17 amino acids. Written as DNA, the CDR3 is TGTGCCAGCCTTGGTAGACTAGCGGACTCTTCCTACAATGAGCAGTTCTTC. Its translation is CASLGRLADSSYNEQFF.

There are a few counts of this clone. The chain combines TRBV7-9 with TRBJ2-7; D gene unclear. The CDR3 totals 14 residues. The germline gives CDR1 SEHNR, CDR2 FQNEAQ (reference sequence). V lost 5 bases and J lost 6, with 17 bases in between. CDR3 in DNA: TGTGCCAGCAGCCGAAACGAGGCCCCTCGCGAGCAGTACTTC. Translation: CASSRNEAPREQYF.

This chain joins TRBV27 and TRBJ1-5; D uncertain. The length of the CDR3 is 15 residues. Germline V gene lookup returns CDR1 MNHEY and CDR2 SMNVEV (reference sequence). Trimming pared 6 bases from V and 4 bases from J, leaving 16 bases between. The CDR3 bases are TGTGCCAGCAGGAGTCTGGGTGCGGGGAATCAGCCCCAGCATTTT. It yields the protein CASRSLGAGNQPQHF.

This clone was seen a single time. The chain joins TRBV5-1 to TRBJ1-4, with a possible D match to TRBD1 (6 bases). The CDR3 is 19 amino acids. Trimming cost V 6 bases and J 2 bases, with 26 bases left between them. Germline CDR1 is SGHRS and CDR2 is YFSETQ. The CDR3 DNA reads as TGCGCCAGCACCGACACTTGGGGGCAGGGAATAAGGACTAATGAAAAACTGTTTTTT. This gives the protein CASTDTWGQGIRTNEKLFF.

This chain connects TRBV7-9 to TRBJ1-2, with 7 bases identical to TRBD1. The CDR3 is 14 amino acids. V shed 3 bases and J 4 bases; nucleotides not matched to a gene: 5. From germline, CDR1 is SEHNR and CDR2 FQNEAQ (reference sequence). DNA of the CDR3: TGTGCCAGCAGCTTGTTTGGGGACAGCTATGGCTACACCTTC. This sequence encodes CASSLFGDSYGYTF.

The rearrangement joins TRBV7-9 to TRBJ2-3; 11 nucleotides match TRBD2. The CDR3 loop spans 15 amino acids. Germline V CDR1 and CDR2: SEHNR, FQNEAQ (reference sequence). With 4 bases clipped from V and 8 bases from J, the junction kept 8 bases outside the gene matches. CDR3 protein: CASSSLTSGARTQYF. CDR3 DNA sequence: TGTGCCAGCAGCTCCTTGACTAGCGGGGCTCGTACGCAGTATTTT.

V gene TRBV7-6 combines with J gene TRBJ2-2; no reliable D call. Trimming took off 0 bases at V and 6 bases at J, with 5 bases between the two ends. This CDR3 has 13 amino acids. CDR1 SGHVS and CDR2 FNYEAQ come from the germline V gene. DNA for the CDR3: TGTGCCAGCAGCTTAGCGTCTTCCGGGGAGCTGTTTTTT. Amino acid sequence: CASSLASSGELFF. Based on the CDR3 plus reference TRBV7-6 and TRBJ2-2, the full variable domain is GAGVSQSPRYKVTKRGQDVALRCDPISGHVSLYWYRQALGQGPEFLTYFNYEAQQDKSGLPNDRFSAERPEGSISTLTIQRTEQRDSAMYRCASSLASSGELFFGEGSRLTVL.

The V and J genes are TRBV10-2 and TRBJ2-7, with 9 positions matching TRBD1. Trimming removed 10 bases from V and 1 base from J; junction bases left unmatched: 5. The CDR3 runs to 13 residues. Germline CDR1 and CDR2: WSHSY and SAAADI. The CDR3 DNA sequence: TGCGCCACTTGGACAGGGGATTCCTACGAGCAGTACTTC. Translated: CATWTGDSYEQYF.

The chain links TRBV23-1 to TRBJ2-1; D possibly corresponds to TRBD1 (6 bases). TRBV23-1 is reported as an ORF; its role is uncertain. V was pared by 9 bases and J by 15 bases, with 18 bases between. The CDR3 is made up of 11 amino acids. The CDR3 region has the DNA TGCGCCAGGAAAGGGACATTTTCCCGGTTCTTC. It codes for CARKGTFSRFF.

V usage is TRBV28 and J usage is TRBJ2-5; 9 nucleotides agree with TRBD1. The CDR3 has 16 amino acids. Trimming took 3 bases from V and 1 from J; bases not matched to a gene: 6. Germline values: CDR1 MDHEN, CDR2 SYDVKM. The DNA for the CDR3 is TGTGCCAGCAGTTTGCACAGGGGGCGAGTCCAAGAGACCCAGTACTTC. Translation: CASSLHRGRVQETQYF.

This clone occurred once. This sequence joins TRBV28 and TRBJ2-1; TRBD1 agrees at 10 bases. The CDR3 contains 15 residues. Germline loops: CDR1 MDHEN, CDR2 SYDVKM. Unmatched junction bases numbered 7, after V lost 5 bases and J lost 6 bases. The DNA for the CDR3 is TGTGCCAGCAGTCCACCGGACAGGGGGGGCAATGAGCAGTTCTTC. Its protein product is CASSPPDRGGNEQFF.

This rearrangement joins TRBV28 to TRBJ2-3; 12 bases match TRBD2. Germline-derived CDR1 and CDR2 are MDHEN and SYDVKM. With V trimmed by 8 bases and J by 1 base, 1 base remained unmatched. This CDR3 is 14 amino acids long. Here the CDR3 reads CASWTSGGTDTQYF. The CDR3 DNA follows: TGTGCCAGCTGGACTAGCGGGGGCACAGATACGCAGTATTTT.

This clone was recorded a few times. V gene TRBV2 combines with J gene TRBJ1-2; the match to TRBD1 covers 7 bases. CDR3 length: 15 residues. The V and J ends lost 2 bases and 5 bases, in that order; junction bases with no gene match: 8. Germline V gives CDR1 SNHLY, CDR2 FYNNEI. CDR3 region: CASSEQGRGDYGYTF. As DNA, the CDR3 is TGTGCCAGCAGTGAACAGGGCAGGGGGGATTATGGCTACACCTTC.

The V gene is TRBV28, the J gene TRBJ2-7; TRBD2 is a possible D gene (5 bases). Deletions cut 8 bases from V and 5 bases from J, with 16 bases between. The CDR3 covers 13 residues. CDR1 is MDHEN and CDR2 is SYDVKM in the germline V gene. The CDR3 here is CASQPALRDEQYF. In nucleotides, the CDR3 is TGTGCCAGCCAACCTGCCCTGAGGGACGAGCAGTACTTC.